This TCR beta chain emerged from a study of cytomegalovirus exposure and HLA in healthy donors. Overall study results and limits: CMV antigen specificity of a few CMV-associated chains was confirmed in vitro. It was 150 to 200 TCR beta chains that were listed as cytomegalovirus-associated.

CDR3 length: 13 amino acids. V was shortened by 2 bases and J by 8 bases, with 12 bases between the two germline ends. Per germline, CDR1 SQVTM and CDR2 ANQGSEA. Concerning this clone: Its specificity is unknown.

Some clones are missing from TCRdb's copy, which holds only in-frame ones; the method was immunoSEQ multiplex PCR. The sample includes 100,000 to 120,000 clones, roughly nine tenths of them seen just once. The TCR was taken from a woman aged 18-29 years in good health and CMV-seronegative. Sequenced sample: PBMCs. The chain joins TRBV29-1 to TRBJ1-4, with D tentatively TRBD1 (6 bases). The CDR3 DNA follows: TGCAGCGTTGAAACAGGGTCATACGAAAAACTGTTTTTT. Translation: CSVETGSYEKLFF.